The T cell receptor beta chain under discussion was sequenced for a study of blood T cell repertoires in COVID-19 (dated by TCRdb to 2020 to 2021). Broadly, across the study: Samples covering the acute and convalescent phases of COVID-19 were provided by collaborators in the United States, Italy and Spain. Deeply sampled blood TCRbeta repertoires from subjects exposed to, actively infected with, or recovered from COVID-19 were included in the dataset. The repertoires were released in a freely available public database intended as a resource for research on the immune response to SARS-CoV-2. Sample metadata almost always included a de-identified subject ID, COVID-19 status, age in years and sex. The prospective study material was composed of cDNA or gDNA derived from T cells, B-cell-depleted T cells, or PBMCs. HLA class I and class II types, where available, came from metadata supplied by the sample provider rather than from assay-based typing. The samples were drawn from the first 160 participants of the ongoing ImmuneRACE study and from 950 to 1,500 subjects provided by 6 global collaborators. The investigation overall reported the following: How much clinical and demographic metadata was included differed by source and by participant, and the metadata was provided uncurated.

Another Seattle source contributed samples from volunteer blood donors who had recovered from COVID-19. Collaborating institutions collected whole blood in K2EDTA tubes following their own protocols. For TCRbeta analysis, collaborators shipped samples in one of three forms: frozen whole blood, isolated PBMCs, or DNA extracted from either of those sample types. With regard to this clone: This receptor's antigen is unknown. Base-call qualities are not available, and no considerably larger clone is one nucleotide away.

The immunoSEQ Assay, a bias-controlled multiplex PCR, was used to amplify TCRbeta CDR3 regions from genomic DNA. The original pipeline was this. The number of nucleated cells in each sample was estimated by amplification of reference gene primers within the assay. Sequence reads were collapsed and filtered to measure the absolute abundance of every unique TCRbeta CDR3 rearrangement. For each sample, productive Simpson clonality was calculated by taking the square root of Simpson's diversity index across productive rearrangements. TCRdb provides this immuneACCESS table in a form limited to in-frame rearrangements. Some clones are lacking; in checked studies, under half of them reflect an unresolved V gene, and why the rest are absent is not known. Clone size and the V and J calls come from that table; the DNA yielded D and trimming. The sample table lists 240,000 or so clones, 88% of them with a count of one. 0.99% of the sample is in the top ten clones.

This receptor was taken from a middle-aged woman who had recovered from COVID-19. Sequenced: peripheral blood.

The DNA reads TGTGCCAGCAGTTTCGGTGTGGCTGGGGCCAACGTCCTGACTTTC. It translates to CASSFGVAGANVLTF. Recombination linked TRBV27 to TRBJ2-6; no D gene is confidently identified. The germline V gene (reference sequence) yields MNHEY for CDR1 and SMNVEV for CDR2. Spanning cysteine to phenylalanine, the CDR3 consists of 15 amino acids. Left in the record is the CDR3 DNA by itself, 45 bases read in frame from the first base. Trimming takes 3 bases from V and 2 bases from J, and the germline ends sit 8 bases apart. The full variable domain, with segments outside the CDR3 supplied by the reference TRBV27 and TRBJ2-6 proteins, appears as EAQVTQNPRYLITVTGKKLTVTCSQNMNHEYMSWYRQDPGLGLRQIYYSMNVEVTDKGDVPEGYKVSRKEKRNFPLILESPSPNQTSLYFCASSFGVAGANVLTFGAGSRLTVL.